This T cell receptor (beta chain) was recorded in a study of cytomegalovirus exposure and HLA in healthy donors. Study observations and caveats: Sequencing depth across donors, presence/absence analyses assumed, was roughly uniform. For TCR beta chains, V- and J-gene trimming was later linked to a missense DCLRE1C variant. By HLA locus, TCR association rates varied in a later analysis, with DRB1 showing the most and HLA-C the fewest.

This clone was seen a few times. Its antigen is not known. The CDR3 spans 18 residues. CDR1 is MDHEN, CDR2 SYDVKM, per germline. Unmatched junction bases numbered 13, after V lost 3 bases and J lost 2 bases. With 60 Vbeta and 13 Jbeta primers, the PCR was carried out. Assay: immunoSEQ multiplex PCR; the TCRdb copy retains only in-frame clones and omits some. The data contain around 70,000 clones, about four fifths of them singletons. This receptor was identified in a woman in her forties in good health and CMV-seropositive. The chain couples TRBV28 to TRBJ2-1; 7 nucleotides align to TRBD2. The sample comprised PBMCs. The CDR3 protein is CASSFRAGSGGAYNEQFF. CDR3 nucleotide sequence: TGTGCCAGCAGTTTCCGGGCCGGGAGTGGGGGGGCCTACAATGAGCAGTTCTTC. Together with reference TRBV28 and TRBJ2-1, the CDR3 gives the full variable domain: DVKVTQSSRYLVKRTGEKVFLECVQDMDHENMFWYRQDPGLGLRLIYFSYDVKMKEKGDIPEGYSVSREKKERFSLILESASTNQTSMYLCASSFRAGSGGAYNEQFFGPGTRLTVL.